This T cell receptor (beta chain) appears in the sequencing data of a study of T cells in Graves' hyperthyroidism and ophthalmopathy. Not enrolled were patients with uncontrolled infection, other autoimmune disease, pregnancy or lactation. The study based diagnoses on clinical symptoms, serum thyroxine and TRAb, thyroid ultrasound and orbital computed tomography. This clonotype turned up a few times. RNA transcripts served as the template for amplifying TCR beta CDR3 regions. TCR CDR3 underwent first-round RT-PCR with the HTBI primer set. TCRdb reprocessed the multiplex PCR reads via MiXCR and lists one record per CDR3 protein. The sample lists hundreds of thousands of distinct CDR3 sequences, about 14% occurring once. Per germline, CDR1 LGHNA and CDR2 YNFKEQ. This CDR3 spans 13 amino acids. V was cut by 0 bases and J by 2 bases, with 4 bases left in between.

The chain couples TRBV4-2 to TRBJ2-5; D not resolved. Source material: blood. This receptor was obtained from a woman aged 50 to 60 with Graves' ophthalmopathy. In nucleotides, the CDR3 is TGTGCCAGCAGCCAAGACAGACAAGAGACCCAGTACTTC. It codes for CASSQDRQETQYF.